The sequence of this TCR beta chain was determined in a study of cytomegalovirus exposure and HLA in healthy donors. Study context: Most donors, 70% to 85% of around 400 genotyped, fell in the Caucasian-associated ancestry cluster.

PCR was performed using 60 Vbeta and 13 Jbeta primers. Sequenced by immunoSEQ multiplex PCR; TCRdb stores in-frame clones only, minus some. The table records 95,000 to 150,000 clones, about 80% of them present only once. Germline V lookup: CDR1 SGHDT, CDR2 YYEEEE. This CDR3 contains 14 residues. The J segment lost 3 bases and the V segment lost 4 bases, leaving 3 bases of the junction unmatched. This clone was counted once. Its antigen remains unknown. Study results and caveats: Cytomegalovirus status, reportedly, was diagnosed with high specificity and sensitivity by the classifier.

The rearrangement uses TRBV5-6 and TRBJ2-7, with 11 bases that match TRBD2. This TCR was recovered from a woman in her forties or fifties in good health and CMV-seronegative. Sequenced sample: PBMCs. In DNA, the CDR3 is TGTGCCAGCAGCCGGACTAGCGGGCACTACGAGCAGTACTTC. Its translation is CASSRTSGHYEQYF. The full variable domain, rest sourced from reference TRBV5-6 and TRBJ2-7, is DAGVTQSPTHLIKTRGQQVTLRCSPKSGHDTVSWYQQALGQGPQFIFQYYEEEERQRGNFPDRFSGHQFPNYSSELNVNALLLGDSALYLCASSRTSGHYEQYFGPGTRLTVT.